The entry below describes one T cell receptor beta chain. Its antigen is unidentified. Amplification targeted TCR beta CDR3 regions from RNA transcripts. In the first-round RT-PCR of the TCR CDR3, the HTBI primer set was used. In TCRdb, the multiplex PCR reads were re-called with MiXCR into one record per CDR3 protein. Here the sample spans fewer than 900,000 distinct CDR3 sequences, 18% being singletons. This record belongs to a study of T cells in Graves' hyperthyroidism and ophthalmopathy. Overall study results and limits: Stable hyperthyroidism was told apart from ophthalmopathy by a model built on 13 V-J features.

Diagnosing involved the use of clinical symptoms, serum thyroxine and TRAb, thyroid ultrasound and orbital computed tomography. Ahead of any ophthalmopathy symptoms, the blood sample was obtained at the first diagnosis of hyperthyroidism. PBMCs came from around 10 ml fresh peripheral blood. The CDR3 totals 15 residues. The V gene's germline CDR1 is SEHNR and CDR2 FQNEAQ (reference sequence). V was pared by 3 bases and J by 5 bases, with 16 bases between. The material sequenced was blood. The chain uses TRBV7-9 and TRBJ1-1; a possible D gene is TRBD1 (6 bases). This clonotype was sampled from a woman between 45 and 60 years old with Graves' hyperthyroidism that later progressed to Graves' ophthalmopathy. CDR3 in DNA: TGTGCCAGCAGCTTCGTCTCCCCGGGGGCGACTGAAGCTTTCTTT. Amino acid sequence: CASSFVSPGATEAFF.